This T cell receptor (beta chain) was recovered during a study of identical twins. Germline lookup yields CDR1 SGHRS and CDR2 YFSETQ. CDR3 length: 17 residues. Trimming left V 0 bases short and J 5 bases short, with 20 bases between. Study-wide results and limits: Twin-shared out-of-frame alpha sequences were enriched for low generation probability.

This clonotype was recorded a few times. The antigen is not known. Each CDR3 protein is one row after TCRdb ran MiXCR on the 5' RACE reads. The sample has 200,000 to 250,000 distinct CDR3 sequences; roughly 7% are singletons. The sample also formed part of further work on yellow fever vaccine responses in identical twins.

The specimen was memory (CD45RO+) T cells sorted from blood. This clonotype was sampled from a woman in her late teens or twenties in good health. This sequence joins TRBV5-1 and TRBJ2-5; D is uncertain. For the CDR3, the DNA is TGCGCCAGCAGCTTGGGGTCTGTTCAGGACCCCCGGGAGACCCAGTACTTC. This gives the protein CASSLGSVQDPRETQYF.